Shown below are 12 T cell receptor beta chains from a single sample sequenced in a study of blood T cell repertoires in COVID-19. This table comes from immunoSEQ multiplex PCR, and its TCRdb copy is limited to in-frame clones, with some not included. The sample has hundreds of thousands of clones; 85% are singletons. Specimen: peripheral blood. The receptors stem from a young woman with acute or convalescent COVID-19.

This chain uses TRBV5-4 with TRBJ2-7; 8 bases map to TRBD1. CDR3 length equals 15 residues. The ends lost 4 bases at V and 4 bases at J; junction bases unmatched: 10. CDR1 and CDR2 (germline): SGHNT, YYREEE (reference sequence). CDR3 amino acids: CASSVVPGGAYEQYF. The CDR3 bases are TGTGCCAGCAGCGTTGTGCCAGGGGGCGCGTACGAGCAGTACTTC.

This chain uses TRBV6-5 with TRBJ1-2; possible D gene TRBD1, 6 bases. CDR1 is MNHEY and CDR2 is SVGAGI in the germline V gene. This CDR3 contains 13 residues. Trimming cost V 7 bases and J 4 bases, with 13 bases left between them. CDR3 protein: CASNRDHPYGYTF. The CDR3 DNA follows: TGTGCCAGCAACAGGGATCATCCCTATGGCTACACCTTC.

The V gene is TRBV29-1, the J gene TRBJ2-7; TRBD1 might be the D (5 bases). The germline CDR1 and CDR2 sequences are SQVTM and ANQGSEA. V was cut by 4 bases and J by 3 bases, with 25 bases left in between. The CDR3 runs to 17 residues. The CDR3 nucleotides are TGCAGCGTTGCGAAGATATTATACAGGACGGTTTTCTACGAGCAGTACTTC. This codes for CSVAKILYRTVFYEQYF.

This sequence joins TRBV3-1 (or the pseudogene TRBV3-2) and TRBJ2-1, with a possible D match to TRBD1 (6 bases). The CDR3 runs 15 residues. Trimming took off 3 bases at V and 8 bases at J, with 17 bases between the two ends. CDR1 LGHDT and CDR2 YNNKEL come from the germline V gene (reference sequence). CDR3 DNA sequence: TGTGCCAGCAGCCAGGTATCCAGGGGCCAACATGAGCAGTTCTTC. Translation gives CASSQVSRGQHEQFF.

This rearrangement joins TRBV5-6 to TRBJ2-7; 7 positions match TRBD1. The trim removed 3 bases at V and 1 base at J, leaving 7 bases unmatched. CDR3 length equals 15 residues. Germline-derived CDR1 and CDR2 are SGHDT and YYEEEE. CDR3 nucleotide sequence: TGTGCCAGCAGCTCAGGAGACAGGGTATCCTACGAGCAGTACTTC. It is translated as CASSSGDRVSYEQYF.

The V call is TRBV30, the J call TRBJ1-1; D gene uncertain. Germline CDR1 reads GTSNPN; CDR2 reads SVGIG (reference sequence). The V end lost 1 base, the J end lost 5 bases, and 11 bases lay between the germline ends. The CDR3 has 13 residues. The CDR3 nucleotides read TGTGCCTGGAGTGCCACGCGATTAACTGAAGCTTTCTTT. As protein: CAWSATRLTEAFF.

This clone appeared a single time. The V gene is TRBV28, the J gene TRBJ2-7; D perhaps matches TRBD1 (6 bases). The CDR3 covers 11 residues. Deletions cut 11 bases from V and 6 bases from J, with 14 bases between. Per germline, CDR1 MDHEN and CDR2 SYDVKM. DNA for the CDR3: TGTGCCGGGGGCCAGCGTACCGAGCAGTACTTC. Its translation: CAGGQRTEQYF.

The gene calls are TRBV5-8 and TRBJ1-5; D is unresolved. Germline V gene lookup returns CDR1 SGHTS and CDR2 YDEGEE. Deletions cut 0 bases from V and 5 bases from J, with 12 bases between. The CDR3 consists of 15 residues. CDR3 sequence reads: CASSLGNSAYQPQHF. DNA for the CDR3: TGTGCCAGCAGCTTGGGGAACAGTGCATATCAGCCCCAGCATTTT.

This sequence joins TRBV24-1 and TRBJ2-5, with 8 positions matching TRBD1. The J segment lost 5 bases and the V segment lost 4 bases, leaving 8 bases of the junction unmatched. The CDR3 contains 15 residues. Per germline, CDR1 KGHDR and CDR2 SFDVKD. The CDR3 DNA follows: TGTGCCACCAGTGACCATAGACAGGGGACGGAGACCCAGTACTTC. Translating it yields CATSDHRQGTETQYF.

This chain connects TRBV5-4 to TRBJ2-7; possibly TRBD2 for D (7 bases). CDR3 size: 15 residues. V dropped 4 bases and J dropped 4 bases, with 18 bases sitting between them. Germline CDR1 reads SGHNT; CDR2 reads YYREEE (reference sequence). The CDR3 sequence: CASSVGGDYSYEQYF. In DNA form, the CDR3 reads TGTGCCAGCAGCGTAGGGGGGGACTACTCTTACGAGCAGTACTTC. The variable domain in full, completed from reference TRBV5-4 and TRBJ2-7, reads ETGVTQSPTHLIKTRGQQVTLRCSSQSGHNTVSWYQQALGQGPQFIFQYYREEENGRGNFPPRFSGLQFPNYSSELNVNALELDDSALYLCASSVGGDYSYEQYFGPGTRLTVT.

The chain carries TRBV2 and TRBJ1-5; D not resolved. The V and J ends lost 6 bases and 2 bases respectively, with 8 bases between them. CDR1 and CDR2 from the germline V gene are SNHLY and FYNNEI. This CDR3 is built from 13 residues. CDR3 DNA sequence: TGTGCCAGCAGAAACCAGGGCAATCAGCCCCAGCATTTT. Residues: CASRNQGNQPQHF.

This rearrangement joins TRBV9 to TRBJ1-2; D is unresolved. The CDR3 totals 14 residues. Germline CDR1 reads SGDLS; CDR2 reads YYNGEE. V was clipped by 4 bases and J by 7 bases, with 17 bases between them. CDR3 sequence: CASSPFFQAAGYTF. DNA for the CDR3: TGTGCCAGCAGCCCCTTTTTCCAGGCTGCTGGCTACACCTTC. Based on the CDR3 plus reference TRBV9 and TRBJ1-2, the full variable domain is DSGVTQTPKHLITATGQRVTLRCSPRSGDLSVYWYQQSLDQGLQFLIQYYNGEERAKGNILERFSAQQFPDLHSELNLSSLELGDSALYFCASSPFFQAAGYTFGSGTRLTVV.